This TCR beta chain was documented in a study of T-cell reconstitution after alpha-beta-depleted transplantation in children. The CDR3 has 13 amino acids. Trimming took 4 bases from V and 3 from J, leaving 9 bases between them. Germline CDR1 is SGHTA and CDR2 is FQGTGA. The TCRbeta library incorporated unique molecular identifiers. In TCRdb, the PCR reads were re-called with MiXCR into one record per CDR3 protein. The repertoire consists of some 600,000 distinct CDR3 sequences, with approximately 16% occurring once and the leading ten covering 0.85% to 1.3%. The origin of this receptor is a human donor who donated a stem cell graft to a child with acute myeloid leukemia. The starting material was PBMCs from the stem cell graft donor, obtained from the stem cell graft. This chain links TRBV7-3 with TRBJ2-5; D unclear. Here the CDR3 reads CASSSVGKETQYF. The CDR3 DNA follows: TGTGCCAGCAGCTCCGTGGGGAAAGAGACCCAGTACTTC.